This T cell receptor beta chain emerged from a study of tumor-infiltrating lymphocytes in oesophageal squamous cell carcinoma. Each CDR3 protein gets one entry after TCRdb re-called the PCR reads with MiXCR. The data contain fewer than 16,000 distinct CDR3 sequences, roughly 55% of them singletons. This CDR3 region has 14 residues. The germline V and J ends were trimmed by 5 bases and 4 bases, with 9 bases remaining between them. Specimen: esophageal tumor tissue. The source of this sequence is a male donor with esophageal squamous cell carcinoma. This chain joins TRBV7-1 and TRBJ2-6, with D unclear. TRBV7-1 is labeled an ORF, and its function is uncertain. Here the CDR3 DNA reads TGTGCCAGCAGCCCCCCTACCGGGGCCAACGTCCTGACTTTC. Residues: CASSPPTGANVLTF.